The sequence of this T cell receptor (beta chain) was determined in a study of long-term antiretroviral therapy in people with HIV. A v3.0 immunoSEQ assay was performed at survey level. Measured with immunoSEQ multiplex PCR; TCRdb has only the in-frame clones, and not every one. Among around 20,000 clones listed, approximately 84% were seen once. Notes on the study in general: After ART, diversity increased yet remained lower than transplant donor controls.

A note on this clone: Its specificity is not known.

Germline CDR1 reads LNHDA; CDR2 reads SQIVND (reference sequence). This CDR3 contains 14 residues. The V and J ends lost 4 bases and 4 bases respectively, with 8 bases between them. The sequence was collected from a man aged 25-45 years with HIV. This specimen was unsorted PBMCs, taken around 5.9 years after starting antiretroviral therapy. This sequence joins TRBV19 and TRBJ2-6, with a tentative D call TRBD1 (5 bases). The CDR3 nucleotides are TGTGCCAGTAGTAGGACATCCGGGGCCAACGTCCTGACTTTC. Its protein is CASSRTSGANVLTF.